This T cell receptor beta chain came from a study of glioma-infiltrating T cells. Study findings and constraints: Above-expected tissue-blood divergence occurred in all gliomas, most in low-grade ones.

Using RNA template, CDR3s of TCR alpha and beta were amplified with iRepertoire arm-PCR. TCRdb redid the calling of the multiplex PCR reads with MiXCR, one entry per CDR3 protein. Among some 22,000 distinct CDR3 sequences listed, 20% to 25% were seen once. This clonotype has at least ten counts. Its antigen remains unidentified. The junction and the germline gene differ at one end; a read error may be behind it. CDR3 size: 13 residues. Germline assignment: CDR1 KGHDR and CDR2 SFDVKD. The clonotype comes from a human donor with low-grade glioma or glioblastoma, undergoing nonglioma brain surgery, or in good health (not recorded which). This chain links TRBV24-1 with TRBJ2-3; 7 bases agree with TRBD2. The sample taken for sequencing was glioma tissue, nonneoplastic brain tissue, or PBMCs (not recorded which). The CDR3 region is CTTGLAGTDTQYF. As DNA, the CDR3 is TGTACCACCGGGCTAGCGGGCACAGATACGCAGTATTTT.